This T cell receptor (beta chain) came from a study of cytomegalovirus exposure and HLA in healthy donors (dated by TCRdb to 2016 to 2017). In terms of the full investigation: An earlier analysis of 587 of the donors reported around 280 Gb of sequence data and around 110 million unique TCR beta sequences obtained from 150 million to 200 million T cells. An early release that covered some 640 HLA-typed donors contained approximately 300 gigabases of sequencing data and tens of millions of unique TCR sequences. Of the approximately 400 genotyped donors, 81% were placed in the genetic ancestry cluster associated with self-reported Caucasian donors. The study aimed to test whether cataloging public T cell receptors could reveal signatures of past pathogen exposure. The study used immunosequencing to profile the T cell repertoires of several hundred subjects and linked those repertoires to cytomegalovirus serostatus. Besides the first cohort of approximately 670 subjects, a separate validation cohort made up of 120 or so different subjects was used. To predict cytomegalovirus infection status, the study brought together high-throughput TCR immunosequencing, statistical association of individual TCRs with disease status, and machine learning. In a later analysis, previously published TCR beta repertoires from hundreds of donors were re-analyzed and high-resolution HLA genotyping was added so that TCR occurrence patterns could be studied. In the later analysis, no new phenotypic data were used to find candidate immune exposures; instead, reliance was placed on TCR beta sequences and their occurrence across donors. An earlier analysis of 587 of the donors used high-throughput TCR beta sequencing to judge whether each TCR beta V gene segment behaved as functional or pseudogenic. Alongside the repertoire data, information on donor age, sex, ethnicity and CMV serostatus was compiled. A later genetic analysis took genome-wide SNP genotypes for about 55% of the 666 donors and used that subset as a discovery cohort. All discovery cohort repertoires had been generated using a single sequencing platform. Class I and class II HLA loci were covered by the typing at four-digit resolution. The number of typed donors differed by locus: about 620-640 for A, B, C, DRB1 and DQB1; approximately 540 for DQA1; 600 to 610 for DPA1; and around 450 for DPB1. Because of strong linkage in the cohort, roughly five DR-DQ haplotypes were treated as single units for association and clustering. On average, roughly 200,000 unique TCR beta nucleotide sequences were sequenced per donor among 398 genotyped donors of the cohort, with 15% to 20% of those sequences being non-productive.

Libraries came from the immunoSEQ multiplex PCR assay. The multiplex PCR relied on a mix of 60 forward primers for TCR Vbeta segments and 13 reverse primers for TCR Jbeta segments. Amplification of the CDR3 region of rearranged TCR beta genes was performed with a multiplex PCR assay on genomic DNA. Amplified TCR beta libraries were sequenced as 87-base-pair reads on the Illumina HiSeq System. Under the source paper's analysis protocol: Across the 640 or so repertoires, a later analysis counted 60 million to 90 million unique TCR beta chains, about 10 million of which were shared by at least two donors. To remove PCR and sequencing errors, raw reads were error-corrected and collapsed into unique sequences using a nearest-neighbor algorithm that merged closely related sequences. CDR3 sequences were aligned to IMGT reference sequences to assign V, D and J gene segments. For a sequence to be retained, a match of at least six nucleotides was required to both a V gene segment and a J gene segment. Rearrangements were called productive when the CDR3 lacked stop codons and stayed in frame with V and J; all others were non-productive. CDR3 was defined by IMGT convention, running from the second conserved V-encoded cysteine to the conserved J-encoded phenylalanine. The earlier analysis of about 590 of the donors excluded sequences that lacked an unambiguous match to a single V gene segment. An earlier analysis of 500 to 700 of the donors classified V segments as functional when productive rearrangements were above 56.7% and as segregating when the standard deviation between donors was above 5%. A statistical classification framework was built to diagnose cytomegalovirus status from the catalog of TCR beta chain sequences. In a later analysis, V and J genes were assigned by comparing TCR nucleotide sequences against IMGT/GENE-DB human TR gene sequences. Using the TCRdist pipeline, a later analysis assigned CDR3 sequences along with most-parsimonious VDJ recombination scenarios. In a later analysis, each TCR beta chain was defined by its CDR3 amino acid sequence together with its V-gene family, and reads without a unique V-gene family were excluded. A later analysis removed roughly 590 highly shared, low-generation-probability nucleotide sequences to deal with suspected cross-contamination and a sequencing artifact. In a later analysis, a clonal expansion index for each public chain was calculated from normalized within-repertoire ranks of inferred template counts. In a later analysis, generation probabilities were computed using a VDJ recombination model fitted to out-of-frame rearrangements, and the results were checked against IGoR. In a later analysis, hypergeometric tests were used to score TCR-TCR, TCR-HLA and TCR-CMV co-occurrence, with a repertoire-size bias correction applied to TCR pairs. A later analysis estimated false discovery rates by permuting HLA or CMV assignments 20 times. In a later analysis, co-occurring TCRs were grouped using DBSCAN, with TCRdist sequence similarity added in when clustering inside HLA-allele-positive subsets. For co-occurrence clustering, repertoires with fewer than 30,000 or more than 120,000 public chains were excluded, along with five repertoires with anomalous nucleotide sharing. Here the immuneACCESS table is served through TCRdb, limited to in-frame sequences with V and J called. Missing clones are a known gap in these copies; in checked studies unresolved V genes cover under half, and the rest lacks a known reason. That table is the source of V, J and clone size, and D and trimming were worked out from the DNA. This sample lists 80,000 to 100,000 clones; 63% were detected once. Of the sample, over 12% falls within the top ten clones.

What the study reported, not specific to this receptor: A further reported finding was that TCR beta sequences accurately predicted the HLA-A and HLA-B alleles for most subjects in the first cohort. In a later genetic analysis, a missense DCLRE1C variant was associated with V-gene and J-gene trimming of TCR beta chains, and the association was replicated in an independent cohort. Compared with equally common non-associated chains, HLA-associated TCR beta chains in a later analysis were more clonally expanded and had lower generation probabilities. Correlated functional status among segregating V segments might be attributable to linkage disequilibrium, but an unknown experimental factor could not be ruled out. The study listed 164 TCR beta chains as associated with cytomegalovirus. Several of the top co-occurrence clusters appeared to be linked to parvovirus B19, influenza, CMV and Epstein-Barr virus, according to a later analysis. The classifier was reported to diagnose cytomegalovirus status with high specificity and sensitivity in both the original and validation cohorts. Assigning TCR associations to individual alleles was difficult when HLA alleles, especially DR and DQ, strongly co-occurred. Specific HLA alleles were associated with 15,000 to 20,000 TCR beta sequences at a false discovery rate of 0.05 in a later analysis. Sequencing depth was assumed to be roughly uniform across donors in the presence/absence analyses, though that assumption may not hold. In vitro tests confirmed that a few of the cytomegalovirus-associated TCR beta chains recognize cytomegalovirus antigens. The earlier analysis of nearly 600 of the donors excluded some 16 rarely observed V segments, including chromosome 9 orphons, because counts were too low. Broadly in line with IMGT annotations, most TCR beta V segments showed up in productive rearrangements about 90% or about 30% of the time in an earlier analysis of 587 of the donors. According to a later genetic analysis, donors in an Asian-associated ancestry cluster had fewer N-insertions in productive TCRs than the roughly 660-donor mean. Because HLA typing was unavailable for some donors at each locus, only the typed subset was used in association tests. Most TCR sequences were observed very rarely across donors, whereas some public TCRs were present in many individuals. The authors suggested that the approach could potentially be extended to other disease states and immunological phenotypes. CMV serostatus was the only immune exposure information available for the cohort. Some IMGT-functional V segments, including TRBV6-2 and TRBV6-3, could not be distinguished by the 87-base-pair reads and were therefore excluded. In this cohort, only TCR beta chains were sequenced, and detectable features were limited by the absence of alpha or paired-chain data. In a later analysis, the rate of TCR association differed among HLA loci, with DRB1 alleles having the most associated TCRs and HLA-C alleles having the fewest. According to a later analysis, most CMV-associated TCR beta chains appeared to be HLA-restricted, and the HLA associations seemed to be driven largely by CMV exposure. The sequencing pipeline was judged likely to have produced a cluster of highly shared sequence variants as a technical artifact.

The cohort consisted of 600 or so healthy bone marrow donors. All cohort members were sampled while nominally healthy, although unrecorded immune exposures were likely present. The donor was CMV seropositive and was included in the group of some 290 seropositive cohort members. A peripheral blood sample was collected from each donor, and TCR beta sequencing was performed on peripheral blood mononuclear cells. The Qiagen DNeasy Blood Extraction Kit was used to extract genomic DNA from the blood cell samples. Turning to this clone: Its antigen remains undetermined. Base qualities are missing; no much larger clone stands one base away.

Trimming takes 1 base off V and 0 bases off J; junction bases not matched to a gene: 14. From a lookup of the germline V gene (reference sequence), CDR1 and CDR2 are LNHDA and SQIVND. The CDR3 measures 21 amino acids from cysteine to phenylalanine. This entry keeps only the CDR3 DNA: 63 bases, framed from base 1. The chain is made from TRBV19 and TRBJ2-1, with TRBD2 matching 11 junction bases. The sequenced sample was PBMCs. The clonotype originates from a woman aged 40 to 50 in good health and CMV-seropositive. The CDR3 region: CASSIGGLAVIGGFSYNEQFF. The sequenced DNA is TGTGCCAGTAGTATAGGGGGACTAGCGGTAATAGGGGGATTCTCCTACAATGAGCAGTTCTTC.